These 6 T cell receptor beta chains came from one sample sequenced in a study of high-grade serous ovarian cancer treatment subgroups. Tumor samples were taken before definitive surgery or chemotherapy. The repertoire was sequenced with immunoSEQ multiplex PCR; TCRdb's copy has only in-frame clones and lacks some. The sample has 4,900 or so clones; roughly 75% are singletons. The sequenced material came from tumor tissue. The receptors stem from a human patient with high-grade serous ovarian cancer.

The chain employs TRBV20-1 and TRBJ2-5; D unresolved. The germline V gene has CDR1 DFQATT and CDR2 SNEGSKA (reference sequence). The CDR3 loop spans 11 amino acids. Trimming removed 6 bases from V and 0 bases from J, with 5 bases in between. Written as DNA, the CDR3 is TGCAGTGCCCAGCACCAAGAGACCCAGTACTTC. Its translation is CSAQHQETQYF.

The J gene is TRBJ1-1, the V gene TRBV7-3; no clear D gene. The CDR3 contains 15 residues. V shed 1 base and J shed 3 bases, with 12 bases lying between them. From germline, CDR1 is SGHTA and CDR2 FQGTGA. The CDR3 nucleotides are TGTGCCAGCAGCTTAATGGTAGGGCAGGACACTGAAGCTTTCTTT. Amino acid sequence: CASSLMVGQDTEAFF.

The V gene is TRBV6-5, the J gene TRBJ1-5; D not certain. Germline V gene data show CDR1 as MNHEY and CDR2 as SVGAGI. Trimming left V 11 bases short and J 2 bases short, with 7 bases between. The CDR3 length is 11 residues. CDR3 in amino acids: CAGGGNQPQHF. CDR3 nucleotide sequence: TGTGCCGGCGGCGGCAATCAGCCCCAGCATTTT.

The chain uses TRBV5-1 and TRBJ2-5, with a possible D match to TRBD2 (5 bases). The J call is doubtful: the DNA matches TRBJ2-7 better. Germline V lookup: CDR1 SGHRS, CDR2 YFSETQ. This CDR3 comprises 16 residues. CDR3 residues: CASSPGLRGNSYEQYF. The CDR3 nucleotides are TGCGCCAGCAGCCCTGGACTTCGCGGCAACTCCTACGAGCAGTACTTC.

The chain is built from TRBV4-2 and TRBJ1-2; no firm D call. CDR3 length: 16 amino acids. Germline V gene data show CDR1 as LGHNA and CDR2 as YNFKEQ. The V gene lost 5 bases and the J gene lost 0 bases, with 16 bases spanning the gap. Here the CDR3 DNA reads TGTGCCAGCAGCGGGCTGAGCAGCCGAGCTAACTATGGCTACACCTTC. Translating it yields CASSGLSSRANYGYTF.

The chain carries TRBV19 and TRBJ1-1; no firm D call. This CDR3 contains 16 residues. The germline gives CDR1 LNHDA, CDR2 SQIVND (reference sequence). Trimming stripped 5 bases from V and 1 base from J, with 17 bases between. Here the CDR3 reads CASSLRTGRGNTEAFF. The CDR3 DNA sequence: TGTGCCAGTAGTCTTCGGACCGGGCGTGGGAACACTGAAGCTTTCTTT.